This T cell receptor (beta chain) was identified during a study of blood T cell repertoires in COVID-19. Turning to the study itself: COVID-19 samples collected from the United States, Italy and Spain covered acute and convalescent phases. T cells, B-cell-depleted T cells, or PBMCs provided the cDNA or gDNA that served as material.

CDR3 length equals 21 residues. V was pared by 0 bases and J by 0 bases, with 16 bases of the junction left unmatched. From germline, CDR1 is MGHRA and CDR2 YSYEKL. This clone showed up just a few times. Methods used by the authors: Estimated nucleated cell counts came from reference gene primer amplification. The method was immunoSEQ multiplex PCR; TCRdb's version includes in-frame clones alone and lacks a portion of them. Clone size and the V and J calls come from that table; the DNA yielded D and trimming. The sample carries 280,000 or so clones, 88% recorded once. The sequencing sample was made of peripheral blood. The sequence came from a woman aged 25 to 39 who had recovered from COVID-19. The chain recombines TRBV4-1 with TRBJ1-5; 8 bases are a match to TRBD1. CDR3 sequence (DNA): TGCGCCAGCAGCCAAGATTCCCCGGTGACAGGGGTACCATATAGCAATCAGCCCCAGCATTTT. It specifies CASSQDSPVTGVPYSNQPQHF.